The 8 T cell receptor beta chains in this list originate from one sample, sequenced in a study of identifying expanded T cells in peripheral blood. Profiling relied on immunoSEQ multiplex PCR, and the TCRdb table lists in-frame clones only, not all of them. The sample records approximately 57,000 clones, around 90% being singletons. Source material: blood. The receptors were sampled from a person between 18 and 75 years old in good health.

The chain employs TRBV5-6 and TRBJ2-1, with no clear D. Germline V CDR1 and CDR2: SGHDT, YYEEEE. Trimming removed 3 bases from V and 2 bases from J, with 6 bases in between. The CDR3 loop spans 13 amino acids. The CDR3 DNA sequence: TGTGCCAGCAGCTATGGGACCTACAATGAGCAGTTCTTC. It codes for CASSYGTYNEQFF.

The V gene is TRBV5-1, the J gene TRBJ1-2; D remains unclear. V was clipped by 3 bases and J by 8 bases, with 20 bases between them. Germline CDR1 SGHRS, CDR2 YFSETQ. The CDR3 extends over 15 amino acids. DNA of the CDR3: TGCGCCAGCAGCTCCCCAAGGGCGGGGTTCAGCGGCTACACCTTC. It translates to CASSSPRAGFSGYTF.

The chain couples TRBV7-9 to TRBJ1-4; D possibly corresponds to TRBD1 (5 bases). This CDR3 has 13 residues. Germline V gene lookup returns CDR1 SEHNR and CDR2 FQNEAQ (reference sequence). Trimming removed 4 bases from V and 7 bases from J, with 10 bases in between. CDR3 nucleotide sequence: TGTGCCAGCAGCTCTCAGGGAGGTGAAAAACTGTTTTTT. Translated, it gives CASSSQGGEKLFF.

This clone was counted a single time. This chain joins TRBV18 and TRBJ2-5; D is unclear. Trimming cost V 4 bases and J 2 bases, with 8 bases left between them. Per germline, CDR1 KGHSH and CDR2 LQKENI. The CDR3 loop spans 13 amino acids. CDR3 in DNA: TGTGCCAGCTCACGTTCCGGGCAAGAGACCCAGTACTTC. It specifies CASSRSGQETQYF.

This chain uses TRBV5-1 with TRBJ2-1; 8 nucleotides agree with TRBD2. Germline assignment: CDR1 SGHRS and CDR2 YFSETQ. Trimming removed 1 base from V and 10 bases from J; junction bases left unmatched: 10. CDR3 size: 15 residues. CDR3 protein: CASSLTGGPVLEQFF. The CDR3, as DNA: TGCGCCAGCAGCTTGACGGGAGGGCCCGTTTTAGAGCAGTTCTTC.

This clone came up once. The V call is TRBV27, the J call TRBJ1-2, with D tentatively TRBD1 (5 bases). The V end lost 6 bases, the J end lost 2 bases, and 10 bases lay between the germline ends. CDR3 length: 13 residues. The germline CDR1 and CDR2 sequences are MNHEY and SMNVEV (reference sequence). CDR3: CASRGGDNYGYTF. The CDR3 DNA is TGTGCCAGCAGGGGGGGTGACAACTATGGCTACACCTTC.

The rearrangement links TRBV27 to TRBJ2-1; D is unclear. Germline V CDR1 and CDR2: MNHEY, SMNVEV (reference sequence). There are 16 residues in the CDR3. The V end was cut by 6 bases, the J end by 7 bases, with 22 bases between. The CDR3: CASRHSPAQSRNEQFF. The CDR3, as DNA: TGTGCCAGCAGACACTCCCCGGCGCAAAGTAGGAATGAGCAGTTCTTC.

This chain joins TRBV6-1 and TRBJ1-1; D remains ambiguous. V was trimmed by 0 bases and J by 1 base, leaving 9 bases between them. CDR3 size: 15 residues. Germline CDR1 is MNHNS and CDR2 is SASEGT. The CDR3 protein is CASSEALRTNTEAFF. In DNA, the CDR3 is TGTGCCAGCAGTGAAGCCCTGAGAACGAACACTGAAGCTTTCTTT.